The entry below describes one T cell receptor (beta chain). These data originate in a study of blood T cell repertoires in COVID-19. Study-wide background: There were acute and convalescent COVID-19 samples, and they came from the United States, Italy and Spain. PBMCs, B-cell-depleted T cells, or T cells provided the cDNA or gDNA that made up the material.

In the source study's methods: Reference gene primer amplification in the assay estimated nucleated cell counts. Repertoires were generated with immunoSEQ multiplex PCR, while TCRdb's copy carries only in-frame clones and drops some. V and J calls and clone size follow that table, whereas D and trimming were derived from the DNA. The table includes around 45,000 clones, over 80% detected once. Sample: peripheral blood. The clonotype originates from a man older than 75 in a cohort sampled during active COVID-19.

In nucleotides, the CDR3 is TGTGCCAGCAGCTTAAAAGGGGCGTTGGTAAATGAAAAACTGTTTTTT. Amino acid sequence: CASSLKGALVNEKLFF. The rearrangement uses TRBV13 and TRBJ1-4; D may be TRBD1 (5 bases). V was pared by 2 bases and J by 5 bases, with 15 bases between. The CDR3 runs to 16 residues. Germline loops: CDR1 PRHDT, CDR2 FYEKMQ (reference sequence).